This T cell receptor (beta chain) was captured by sequencing in a study of OX40 agonist ivuxolimab in advanced cancers. Study-wide context: The patients received agonistic anti-OX40 (CD134) antibody ivuxolimab.

V lost 5 bases and J lost 3, with 10 bases in between. The CDR3 is made up of 13 amino acids. The germline V gene encodes CDR1 SGHTA and CDR2 FQGTGA. Clones were sequenced by immunoSEQ multiplex PCR, and TCRdb holds only the in-frame ones, with some missing. The table records some 100,000 clones, less than 90% of them present only once. This material consisted of CD4+ or CD8+ T cells sorted from blood, taken in a trial of the OX40 agonist ivuxolimab. The origin of this receptor is an adult with an advanced solid tumor such as melanoma, head and neck, liver or kidney cancer. The chain recombines TRBV7-3 with TRBJ1-1; weak D call: TRBD1 (6 bases). CDR3 sequence: CASSATGYTEAFF. Written as DNA, the CDR3 is TGTGCCAGCAGCGCGACAGGCTACACTGAAGCTTTCTTT. Based on the CDR3 plus reference TRBV7-3 and TRBJ1-1, the full variable domain is GAGVSQTPSNKVTEKGKYVELRCDPISGHTALYWYRQSLGQGPEFLIYFQGTGAADDSGLPNDRFFAVRPEGSVSTLKIQRTERGDSAVYLCASSATGYTEAFFGQGTRLTVV.